Below are 10 T cell receptor beta chains sequenced from a single sample in a study of blood T cell repertoires in COVID-19. Clones were read by immunoSEQ multiplex PCR, and TCRdb kept only the in-frame ones, dropping some. The top ten clones hold roughly 8.3% of a sample with roughly 250,000 clones, around 88% of them seen once. Sequencing was done on a sample of PBMCs or T cells enriched from blood (not recorded which). These receptors were collected from a man aged 35 to 55 who had recovered from COVID-19.

This chain joins TRBV10-3 and TRBJ2-5, with D perhaps TRBD2 (6 bases). Trimming stripped 0 bases from V and 5 bases from J, with 7 bases between. Germline values: CDR1 ENHRY, CDR2 SYGVKD. The CDR3 totals 13 residues. The CDR3 DNA reads TGTGCCATCAGTGAGTCTGGGGGGGAGACCCAGTACTTC. Protein product: CAISESGGETQYF.

This rearrangement joins TRBV5-1 to TRBJ2-1, with TRBD1 identical over 7 bases. Germline V CDR1 and CDR2: SGHRS, YFSETQ. V shed 4 bases and J 4 bases; nucleotides not matched to a gene: 8. This CDR3 is built from 15 residues. The CDR3 loop reads CASSVGQRIYNEQFF. In DNA, the CDR3 is TGCGCCAGCAGCGTGGGACAGAGAATTTACAATGAGCAGTTCTTC. Drawing the rest from reference TRBV5-1 and TRBJ2-1, the complete variable domain is KAGVTQTPRYLIKTRGQQVTLSCSPISGHRSVSWYQQTPGQGLQFLFEYFSETQRNKGNFPGRFSGRQFSNSRSEMNVSTLELGDSALYLCASSVGQRIYNEQFFGPGTRLTVL.

This clone appeared a few times. The chain uses TRBV5-1 and TRBJ1-1; tentative D call: TRBD1 (5 bases). Trimming took 0 bases from V and 2 from J, leaving 8 bases between them. This CDR3 contains 14 residues. CDR1 and CDR2 from the germline V gene are SGHRS and YFSETQ. The CDR3 region is CASSLGTTNTEAFF. CDR3 sequence (DNA): TGCGCCAGCAGCTTGGGGACAACTAACACTGAAGCTTTCTTT.

This chain uses TRBV2 with TRBJ1-1, with D possibly being TRBD1 (5 bases). V was trimmed by 4 bases and J by 1 base, leaving 16 bases between them. The CDR3 sequence is 16 residues long. Germline values: CDR1 SNHLY, CDR2 FYNNEI. CDR3 amino acids: CASSGSWLGQNTEAFF. In DNA form, the CDR3 reads TGTGCCAGCAGTGGTTCGTGGTTGGGGCAGAACACTGAAGCTTTCTTT.

The gene calls are TRBV5-1 and TRBJ1-4; 7 nucleotides align to TRBD1. The length of the CDR3 is 16 residues. CDR1 SGHRS and CDR2 YFSETQ come from the germline V gene. J lost 7 bases, V lost 0 bases, and 9 bases had no gene match. The CDR3: CASSLGQGREGEKLFF. CDR3 coding DNA: TGCGCCAGCAGCTTGGGACAGGGTCGGGAAGGTGAAAAACTGTTTTTT.

In this sample, this clone turned up once. The chain uses TRBV27 and TRBJ2-7; 7 nucleotides line up with TRBD1. This CDR3 has 14 amino acids. Germline V CDR1 and CDR2: MNHEY, SMNVEV (reference sequence). V gave up 5 bases and J gave up 6 bases; unmatched junction bases: 10. The CDR3 nucleotides are TGTGCCAGCAGTCTCGGGACAGAGGTTTTCGAGCAGTACTTC. Translated: CASSLGTEVFEQYF.

The rearrangement joins TRBV6-5 to TRBJ2-3, with a weak D call TRBD2 (6 bases). CDR1 MNHEY and CDR2 SVGAGI come from the germline V gene. The CDR3 is 15 amino acids. Trimming stripped 7 bases from V and 3 bases from J, with 17 bases between. The CDR3 is CASTLNSGFTDTQYF. In nucleotides, the CDR3 is TGTGCCAGCACCTTGAATAGCGGATTTACAGATACGCAGTATTTT.

This clone was detected once. The genes are TRBV6-4 and TRBJ2-7, with 14 bases that match TRBD2. The CDR3 extends over 18 amino acids. Germline trimming cut 2 bases from V and 2 bases from J; bases unmatched to any gene: 8. CDR1 and CDR2 from the germline V gene are MRHNA and SNTAGT. For the CDR3, the DNA is TGTGCCAGCAGTGACCCAGGGACTAGCGGGAGAACGGCCTACGAGCAGTACTTC. This encodes CASSDPGTSGRTAYEQYF.

In its sample, this clone was seen once. This rearrangement joins TRBV6-2 or TRBV6-3 to TRBJ1-2, with D perhaps matching TRBD1 (6 bases). Trimming cost V 6 bases and J 0 bases, with 11 bases left between them. Germline V gene lookup returns CDR1 MNHEY and CDR2 SVGEGT. The CDR3 extends over 14 amino acids. Here the CDR3 DNA reads TGTGCCAGCAGCCACAGGGTGGCTAACTATGGCTACACCTTC. It yields the protein CASSHRVANYGYTF.

The chain links TRBV19 to TRBJ2-2; weak D call: TRBD1 (7 bases). V was clipped by 4 bases and J by 5 bases, with 17 bases between them. This CDR3 spans 16 amino acids. Germline CDR1 reads LNHDA; CDR2 reads SQIVND (reference sequence). In DNA form, the CDR3 reads TGTGCCAGTAGTACGACCCGGGCAGGGGGGACCGGGGAGCTGTTTTTT. This encodes CASSTTRAGGTGELFF.